This T cell receptor (beta chain) derives from a study of blood T cell repertoires in COVID-19. Turning to the study itself: Both acute and convalescent COVID-19 samples were obtained from the United States, Italy and Spain. Sources were T cells, B-cell-depleted T cells, or PBMCs; the material itself was cDNA or gDNA.

This clone was recorded a few times. In the original workflow: Estimates of nucleated cell counts were drawn from the amplification of reference gene primers. Some clones are missing from TCRdb's copy, which holds only in-frame ones; the method was immunoSEQ multiplex PCR. V and J calls plus clone size are reproduced from that table; the DNA served to infer D and trimming. Here the sample spans 200,000 or so clones, about 88% being singletons. The germline V gene has CDR1 GTSNPN and CDR2 SVGIG (reference sequence). The CDR3 consists of 16 residues. Trimming pared 0 bases from V and 0 bases from J, leaving 12 bases between.

The sample consisted of peripheral blood. The origin of this receptor is a man aged 40-49 years with active or convalescent COVID-19. The chain is built from TRBV30 and TRBJ2-1, with D possibly matching TRBD1 (5 bases). The CDR3 is CAWSVKGLSSYNEQFF. The CDR3 DNA follows: TGTGCCTGGAGTGTAAAGGGGCTCAGCTCCTACAATGAGCAGTTCTTC.